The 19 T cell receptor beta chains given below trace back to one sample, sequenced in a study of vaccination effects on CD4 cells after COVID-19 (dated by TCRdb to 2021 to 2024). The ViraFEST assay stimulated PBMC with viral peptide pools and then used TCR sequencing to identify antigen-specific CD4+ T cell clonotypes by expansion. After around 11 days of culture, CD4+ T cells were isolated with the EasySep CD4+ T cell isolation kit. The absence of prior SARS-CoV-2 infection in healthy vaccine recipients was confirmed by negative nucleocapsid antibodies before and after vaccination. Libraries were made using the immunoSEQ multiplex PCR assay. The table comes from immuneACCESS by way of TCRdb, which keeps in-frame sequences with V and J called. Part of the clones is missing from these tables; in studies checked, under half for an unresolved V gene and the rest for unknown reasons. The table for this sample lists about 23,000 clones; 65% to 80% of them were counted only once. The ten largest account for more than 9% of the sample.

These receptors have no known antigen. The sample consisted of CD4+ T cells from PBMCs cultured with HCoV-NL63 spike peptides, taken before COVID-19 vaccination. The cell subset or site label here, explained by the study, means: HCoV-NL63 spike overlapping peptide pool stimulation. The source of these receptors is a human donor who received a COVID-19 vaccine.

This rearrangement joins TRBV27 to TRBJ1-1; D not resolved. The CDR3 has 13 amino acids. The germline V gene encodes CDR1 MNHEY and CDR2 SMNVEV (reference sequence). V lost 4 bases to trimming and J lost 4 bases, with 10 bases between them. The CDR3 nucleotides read TGTGCCAGCAGTTCGACCCGAGGCACTGAAGCTTTCTTT. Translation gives CASSSTRGTEAFF.

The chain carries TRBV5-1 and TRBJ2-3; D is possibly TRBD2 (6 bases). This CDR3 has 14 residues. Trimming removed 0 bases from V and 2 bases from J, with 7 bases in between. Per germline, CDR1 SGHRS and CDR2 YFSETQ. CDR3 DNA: TGCGCCAGCAGCTTGGGGAGGGCCACAGATACGCAGTATTTT. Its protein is CASSLGRATDTQYF.

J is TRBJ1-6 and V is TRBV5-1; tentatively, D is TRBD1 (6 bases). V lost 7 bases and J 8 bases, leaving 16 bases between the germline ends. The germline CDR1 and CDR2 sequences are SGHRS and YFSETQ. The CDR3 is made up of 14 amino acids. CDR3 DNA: TGCGCCAGCGCCTTACAGGGTCACGATTCACCCCTCCACTTT. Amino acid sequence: CASALQGHDSPLHF.

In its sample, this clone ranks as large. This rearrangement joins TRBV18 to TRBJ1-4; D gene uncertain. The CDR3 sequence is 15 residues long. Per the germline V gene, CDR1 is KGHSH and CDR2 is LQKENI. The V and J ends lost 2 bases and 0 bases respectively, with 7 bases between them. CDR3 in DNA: TGTGCCAGCTCACCAAGACGGACAACTAATGAAAAACTGTTTTTT. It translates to CASSPRRTTNEKLFF.

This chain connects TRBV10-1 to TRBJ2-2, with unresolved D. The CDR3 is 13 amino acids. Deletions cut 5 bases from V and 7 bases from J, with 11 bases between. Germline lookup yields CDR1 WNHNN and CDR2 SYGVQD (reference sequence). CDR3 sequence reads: CASSQQLNGELFF. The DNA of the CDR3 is TGCGCCAGCAGTCAGCAGCTCAACGGGGAGCTGTTTTTT.

The CDR3 DNA follows: TGCGCCAGCAGCTTGGAATTTCCCCCCAGCTATGGCTACACCTTC. It is translated as CASSLEFPPSYGYTF. The chain has TRBV5-1 and TRBJ1-2; D gene ambiguous. The CDR3 is 15 residues long. The V and J ends lost 0 bases and 4 bases respectively, with 13 bases between them. CDR1 is SGHRS and CDR2 is YFSETQ in the germline V gene.

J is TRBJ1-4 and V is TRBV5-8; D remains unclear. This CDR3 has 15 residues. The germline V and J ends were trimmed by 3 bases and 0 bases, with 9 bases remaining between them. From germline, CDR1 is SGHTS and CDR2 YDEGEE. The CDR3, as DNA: TGTGCCAGCAGCTCCGCAGCTGCAACTAATGAAAAACTGTTTTTT. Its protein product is CASSSAAATNEKLFF.

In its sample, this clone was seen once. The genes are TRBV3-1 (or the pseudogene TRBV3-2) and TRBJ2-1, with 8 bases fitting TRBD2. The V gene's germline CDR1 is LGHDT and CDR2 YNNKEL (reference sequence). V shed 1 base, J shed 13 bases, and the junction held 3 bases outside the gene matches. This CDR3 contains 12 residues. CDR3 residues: CASSQGGGSQFF. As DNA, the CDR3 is TGTGCCAGCAGCCAAGGCGGGGGGTCTCAGTTCTTC.

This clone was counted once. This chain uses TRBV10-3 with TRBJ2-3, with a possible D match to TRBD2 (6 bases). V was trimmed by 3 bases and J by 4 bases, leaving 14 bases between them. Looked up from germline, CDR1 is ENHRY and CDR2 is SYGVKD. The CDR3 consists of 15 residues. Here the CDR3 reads CAISEQRESSDTQYF. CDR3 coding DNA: TGTGCCATCAGTGAACAACGGGAGTCATCAGATACGCAGTATTTT.

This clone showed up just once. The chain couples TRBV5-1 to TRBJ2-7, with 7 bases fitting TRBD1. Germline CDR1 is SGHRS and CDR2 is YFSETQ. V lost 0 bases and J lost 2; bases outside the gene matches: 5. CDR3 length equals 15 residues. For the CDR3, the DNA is TGCGCCAGCAGCTTGGCCTGGGACAGAACCTACGAGCAGTACTTC. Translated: CASSLAWDRTYEQYF.

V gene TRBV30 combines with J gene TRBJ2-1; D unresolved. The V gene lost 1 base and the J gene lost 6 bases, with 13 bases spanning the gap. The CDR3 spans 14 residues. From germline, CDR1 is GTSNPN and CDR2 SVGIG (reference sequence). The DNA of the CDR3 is TGTGCCTGGAGTGAGGGCCCCGGGCCCAATGAGCAGTTCTTC. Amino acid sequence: CAWSEGPGPNEQFF.

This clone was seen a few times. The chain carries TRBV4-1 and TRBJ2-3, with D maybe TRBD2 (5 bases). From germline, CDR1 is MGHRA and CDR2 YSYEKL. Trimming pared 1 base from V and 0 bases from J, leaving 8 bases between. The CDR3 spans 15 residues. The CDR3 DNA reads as TGCGCCAGCAGCCAAGCTAAGCGGAGCACAGATACGCAGTATTTT. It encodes CASSQAKRSTDTQYF.

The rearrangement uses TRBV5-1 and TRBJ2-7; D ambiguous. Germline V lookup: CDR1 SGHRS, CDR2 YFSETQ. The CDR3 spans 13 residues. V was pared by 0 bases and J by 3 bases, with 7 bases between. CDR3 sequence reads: CASSLGTVYEQYF. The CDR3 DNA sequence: TGCGCCAGCAGCTTGGGTACAGTCTACGAGCAGTACTTC. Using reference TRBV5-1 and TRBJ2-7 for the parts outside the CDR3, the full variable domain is KAGVTQTPRYLIKTRGQQVTLSCSPISGHRSVSWYQQTPGQGLQFLFEYFSETQRNKGNFPGRFSGRQFSNSRSEMNVSTLELGDSALYLCASSLGTVYEQYFGPGTRLTVT.

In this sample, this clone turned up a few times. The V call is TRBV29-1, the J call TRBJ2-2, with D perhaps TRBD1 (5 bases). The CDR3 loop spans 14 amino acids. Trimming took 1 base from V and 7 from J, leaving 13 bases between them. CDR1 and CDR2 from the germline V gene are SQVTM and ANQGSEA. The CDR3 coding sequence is TGCAGCGTTGAAGTGGGTAGGGGCGGCGGGGAGCTGTTTTTT. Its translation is CSVEVGRGGGELFF.

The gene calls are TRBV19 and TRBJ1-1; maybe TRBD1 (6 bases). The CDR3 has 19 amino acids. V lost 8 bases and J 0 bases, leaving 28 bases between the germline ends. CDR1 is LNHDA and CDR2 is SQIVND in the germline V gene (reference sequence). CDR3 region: CASPPRVTGATPMNTEAFF. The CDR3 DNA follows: TGTGCCAGTCCCCCTAGAGTTACGGGGGCGACTCCAATGAACACTGAAGCTTTCTTT.

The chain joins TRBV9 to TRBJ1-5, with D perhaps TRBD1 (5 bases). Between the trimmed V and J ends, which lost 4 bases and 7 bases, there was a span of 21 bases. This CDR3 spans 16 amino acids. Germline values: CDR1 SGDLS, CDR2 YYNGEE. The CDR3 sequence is CASSKAGGSSGQPQHF. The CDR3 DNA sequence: TGTGCCAGCAGCAAAGCGGGGGGAAGTTCGGGGCAGCCCCAGCATTTT.

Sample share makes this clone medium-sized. The CDR3 is CASSPTSGRAPEQFF. DNA of the CDR3: TGTGCCAGCAGCCCGACTAGCGGGAGGGCCCCTGAGCAGTTCTTC. The rearrangement uses TRBV5-4 and TRBJ2-1; TRBD2 agrees at 14 bases. V lost 4 bases, J lost 9 bases, and 6 bases stayed unmatched. From germline, CDR1 is SGHNT and CDR2 YYREEE (reference sequence). CDR3 length: 15 amino acids.

The CDR3 spells CASSLTSTNEKLFF. CDR3 in DNA: TGTGCCAGCAGTTTGACCTCAACTAATGAAAAACTGTTTTTT. This chain links TRBV6-5 with TRBJ1-4, with D unresolved. V gave up 4 bases and J gave up 0 bases, with 6 bases separating them. CDR3 length equals 14 residues. CDR1 is MNHEY, CDR2 SVGAGI, per germline.

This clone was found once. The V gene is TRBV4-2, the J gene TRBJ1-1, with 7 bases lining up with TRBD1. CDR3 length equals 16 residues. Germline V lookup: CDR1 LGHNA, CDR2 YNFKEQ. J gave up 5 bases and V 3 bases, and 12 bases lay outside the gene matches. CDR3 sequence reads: CASSHPQKGARTEAFF. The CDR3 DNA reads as TGTGCCAGCAGCCACCCTCAGAAGGGGGCAAGGACTGAAGCTTTCTTT.